This T cell receptor beta chain originates from a study of identifying expanded T cells in peripheral blood. Assay: immunoSEQ multiplex PCR; the TCRdb copy retains only in-frame clones and omits some. The table shows 60,000 to 70,000 clones, with about 89% occurring only once. Per the germline V gene, CDR1 is LGHNA and CDR2 is YNFKEQ. There are 15 residues in the CDR3. J lost 6 bases, V lost 5 bases, and 11 bases had no gene match. The rearrangement links TRBV4-2 to TRBJ2-7; TRBD2 matches at 9 bases. This clonotype was obtained from a person aged 18-70 years in good health. The source material was blood. The CDR3 region is CASSSGGSGRLEQYF. CDR3 coding DNA: TGTGCCAGCAGCTCAGGAGGTAGCGGGAGACTCGAGCAGTACTTC.